Shown below are 31 T cell receptor beta chains from a single sample sequenced in a study of T cell responses to AZD1222 COVID-19 vaccine. Sequencing used immunoSEQ multiplex PCR; TCRdb keeps in-frame clones, though not all of them. This sample has 110,000 or so clones, with around 90% found just once. Here the sequenced sample was peripheral blood, taken on day 0 of MenACWY control vaccination. All receptors come from an adult in good health.

The chain links TRBV6-5 to TRBJ2-5; TRBD2 matches at 8 bases. Germline V gene lookup returns CDR1 MNHEY and CDR2 SVGAGI. The CDR3 consists of 14 residues. The V segment lost 2 bases and the J segment 5 bases; nucleotides outside the gene matches: 4. The CDR3 here is CASSYSGGFETQYF. The CDR3 region has the DNA TGTGCCAGCAGTTACAGCGGGGGATTTGAGACCCAGTACTTC.

J is TRBJ1-3 and V is TRBV30, with 7 bases lining up with TRBD1. V dropped 3 bases and J dropped 0; count of bases not matched to a gene: 14. Germline lookup yields CDR1 GTSNPN and CDR2 SVGIG (reference sequence). The CDR3 loop spans 18 amino acids. CDR3 region: CAWRITRQGVSSGNTIYF. CDR3 DNA sequence: TGTGCCTGGAGGATAACTAGACAGGGAGTGAGCTCTGGAAACACCATATATTTT. Together with reference TRBV30 and TRBJ1-3, the CDR3 gives the full variable domain: SQTIHQWPATLVQPVGSPLSLECTVEGTSNPNLYWYRQAAGRGLQLLFYSVGIGQISSEVPQNLSASRPQDRQFILSSKKLLLSDSGFYLCAWRITRQGVSSGNTIYFGEGSWLTVV.

The V gene is TRBV5-4, the J gene TRBJ1-2; D is undetermined. This CDR3 has 13 amino acids. Trimming left V 1 base short and J 4 bases short, with 8 bases between. Germline V lookup: CDR1 SGHNT, CDR2 YYREEE (reference sequence). CDR3 region: CASSLSGPYGYTF. The CDR3, as DNA: TGTGCCAGCAGCTTGTCCGGGCCCTATGGCTACACCTTC.

The chain couples TRBV6-1 to TRBJ2-5; TRBD2 matches 12 bases. With V trimmed by 3 bases and J by 3 bases, 2 bases remained unmatched. This CDR3 is built from 15 residues. Per germline, CDR1 MNHNS and CDR2 SASEGT. CDR3 sequence: CASSDRLAGEETQYF. For the CDR3, the DNA is TGTGCCAGCAGTGACCGACTAGCGGGGGAAGAGACCCAGTACTTC.

V gene TRBV3-1 (or the pseudogene TRBV3-2) combines with J gene TRBJ1-1; D call uncertain. V was cut by 2 bases and J by 1 base, with 23 bases left in between. The CDR3 totals 19 residues. Germline V gene sequence: CDR1 LGHDT, CDR2 YNNKEL (reference sequence). CDR3 in amino acids: CASSQSGWVRRRQNTEAFF. CDR3 in DNA: TGTGCCAGCAGCCAAAGCGGGTGGGTGCGCAGAAGGCAGAACACTGAAGCTTTCTTT.

The chain is built from TRBV7-2 and TRBJ2-5; 7 nucleotides agree with TRBD2. The length of the CDR3 is 13 residues. Germline V lookup: CDR1 SGHTA, CDR2 FQGNSA. With 3 bases clipped from V and 4 bases from J, the junction kept 2 bases outside the gene matches. CDR3 in DNA: TGTGCCAGCAGCTTCGGACTAGGAGAGACCCAGTACTTC. Translating it yields CASSFGLGETQYF.

The rearrangement links TRBV6-5 to TRBJ1-2; D possibly corresponds to TRBD1 (6 bases). The germline CDR1 and CDR2 sequences are MNHEY and SVGAGI. The CDR3 contains 13 residues. V gave up 6 bases and J gave up 6 bases, with 14 bases separating them. The CDR3, as DNA: TGTGCCAGCAGACCCCAGGGGAGGAATGGCTACACCTTC. This codes for CASRPQGRNGYTF.

This clone was seen only once. CDR3 loop: CASRGATDTQYF. The CDR3 DNA is TGTGCCAGCAGGGGGGCCACAGATACGCAGTATTTT. The V call is TRBV13, the J call TRBJ2-3; TRBD1 might be the D (6 bases). The germline V gene encodes CDR1 PRHDT and CDR2 FYEKMQ (reference sequence). V was pared by 6 bases and J by 2 bases, with 6 bases between. The CDR3 loop spans 12 amino acids.

This clone has just a few counts. The gene calls are TRBV5-5 and TRBJ1-5; 8 bases fit TRBD1. The CDR3 length is 14 residues. CDR1 is SGHKS and CDR2 is YYEKEE in the germline V gene (reference sequence). The ends lost 3 bases at V and 7 bases at J; junction bases unmatched: 6. CDR3 region: CASSSGQGGQPQHF. CDR3 sequence (DNA): TGTGCCAGCAGCTCTGGACAGGGAGGCCAGCCCCAGCATTTT.

V gene TRBV4-2 combines with J gene TRBJ2-7; either TRBD1 or TRBD2 may supply D (5 bases each). There are 14 residues in the CDR3. Trimming removed 3 bases at V and 2 bases at J, with 11 bases between. Per germline, CDR1 LGHNA and CDR2 YNFKEQ. For the CDR3, the DNA is TGTGCCAGCAGCCAGTTCCTGGGGGCCTACGAGCAGTACTTC. It specifies CASSQFLGAYEQYF.

This rearrangement joins TRBV27 to TRBJ2-7; a possible D gene is TRBD2 (6 bases). V lost 8 bases and J lost 5, with 25 bases in between. This CDR3 region has 16 residues. In germline, CDR1 is MNHEY, CDR2 SMNVEV (reference sequence). CDR3 DNA sequence: TGTGCCAGCTCCCCCCGGGGGTTTGAGGTAGACCACGAGCAGTACTTC. Its protein is CASSPRGFEVDHEQYF.

The rearrangement uses TRBV3-1 (or the pseudogene TRBV3-2) and TRBJ1-1; tentative D call: TRBD1 (6 bases). The CDR3 has 13 residues. The germline V gene has CDR1 LGHDT and CDR2 YNNKEL (reference sequence). Trimming removed 4 bases from V and 13 bases from J, with 19 bases in between. The CDR3 sequence is CASSPEDRPGLFF. For the CDR3, the DNA is TGTGCCAGCAGCCCCGAGGACAGACCGGGTCTTTTCTTT.

The chain recombines TRBV7-8 with TRBJ1-1; the match to TRBD1 covers 8 bases. The CDR3 contains 14 residues. CDR1 and CDR2 from the germline V gene are SGHVS and FQNEAQ. Trimming cost V 6 bases and J 1 base; bases outside gene matches: 4. The DNA for the CDR3 is TGTGCCAGCAGTCGTGACAGGGGGAACACTGAAGCTTTCTTT. This encodes CASSRDRGNTEAFF.

The chain has TRBV27 and TRBJ1-3; D ambiguous. From germline, CDR1 is MNHEY and CDR2 SMNVEV (reference sequence). Trimming took 5 bases from V and 0 from J, leaving 11 bases between them. This CDR3 contains 15 residues. The CDR3 protein is CASSPGAVSGNTIYF. The CDR3, as DNA: TGTGCCAGCAGTCCCGGCGCAGTCTCTGGAAACACCATATATTTT.

The chain carries TRBV11-2 and TRBJ1-2; D is undetermined. V lost 5 bases and J 2 bases, leaving 9 bases between the germline ends. The germline V gene encodes CDR1 SGHAT and CDR2 FQNNGV. The CDR3 has 13 amino acids. The CDR3 coding sequence is TGTGCCAGCAGCAACCAAGGGAACTATGGCTACACCTTC. This sequence encodes CASSNQGNYGYTF.

The chain carries TRBV10-3 and TRBJ1-1; 7 nucleotides line up with TRBD1. The germline V gene has CDR1 ENHRY and CDR2 SYGVKD. The CDR3 covers 14 residues. J lost 1 base, V lost 6 bases, and 5 bases had no gene match. The CDR3 loop is CAIRIQGTNTEAFF. DNA for the CDR3: TGTGCCATCAGGATACAGGGGACGAACACTGAAGCTTTCTTT.

This clone has only a few counts. The genes are TRBV5-1 and TRBJ2-7; D is unclear. There are 15 residues in the CDR3. The germline V gene encodes CDR1 SGHRS and CDR2 YFSETQ. The V end lost 2 bases, the J end lost 2 bases, and 14 bases lay between the germline ends. In DNA form, the CDR3 reads TGCGCCAGCAGCTTATATCCCGCCGAAGCCTACGAGCAGTACTTC. It translates to CASSLYPAEAYEQYF.

The chain employs TRBV11-2 and TRBJ1-2, with D tentatively TRBD1 (5 bases). With 1 base removed from V and 4 bases from J, the gap between germline ends came to 13 bases. The CDR3 sequence is 15 residues long. In germline, CDR1 is SGHAT, CDR2 FQNNGV. The CDR3 sequence is CASSLAGGLAYGYTF. The CDR3 nucleotides are TGTGCCAGCAGCTTAGCGGGGGGACTGGCCTATGGCTACACCTTC.

The chain combines TRBV4-3 with TRBJ2-5; D gene ambiguous. With 2 bases removed from V and 2 bases from J, the gap between germline ends came to 6 bases. The CDR3 is 13 residues long. Germline V gene data show CDR1 as LGHNA and CDR2 as YSLEER. CDR3 sequence: CASSQRQQETQYF. The CDR3 DNA reads as TGCGCCAGCAGCCAAAGACAACAAGAGACCCAGTACTTC.

The chain has TRBV3-1 (or the pseudogene TRBV3-2) and TRBJ2-5, with TRBD1 as a possible D gene (6 bases). CDR3 length: 16 residues. Per the germline V gene, CDR1 is LGHDT and CDR2 is YNNKEL (reference sequence). The V gene lost 1 base and the J gene lost 5 bases, with 17 bases spanning the gap. DNA for the CDR3: TGTGCCAGCAGCCAAGGTGGGGGCTACCCAGGGGAGACCCAGTACTTC. Its protein is CASSQGGGYPGETQYF.

The CDR3 bases are TGCAGCGTGCCCCCGGGACAGGGTTCTGAAGCTTTCTTT. It codes for CSVPPGQGSEAFF. The genes are TRBV29-1 and TRBJ1-1; 9 bases map to TRBD1. Trimming removed 6 bases from V and 6 bases from J; junction bases left unmatched: 8. The CDR3 totals 13 residues. Germline CDR1 reads SQVTM; CDR2 reads ANQGSEA.

The V and J genes are TRBV4-1 and TRBJ2-7; D perhaps matches TRBD1 (6 bases). Trimming took off 6 bases at V and 3 bases at J, with 12 bases between the two ends. The CDR3 consists of 13 residues. The germline gives CDR1 MGHRA, CDR2 YSYEKL. DNA for the CDR3: TGCGCCAGCAGTCGGGACACCCTCTACGAGCAGTACTTC. Protein: CASSRDTLYEQYF.

The chain has TRBV7-9 and TRBJ1-2; no reliable D call. V dropped 1 base and J dropped 5 bases, with 8 bases sitting between them. The CDR3 extends over 13 amino acids. Germline V gene sequence: CDR1 SEHNR, CDR2 FQNEAQ (reference sequence). This chain's CDR3 is CASSLESGYGYTF. The CDR3 DNA follows: TGTGCCAGCAGCTTAGAGAGCGGATATGGCTACACCTTC.

The rearrangement joins TRBV6-6 to TRBJ1-2, with a weak D call TRBD1 (5 bases). V was clipped by 6 bases and J by 3 bases, with 8 bases between them. Germline V gene lookup returns CDR1 MNHNY and CDR2 SVGAGI (reference sequence). The CDR3 totals 12 residues. The CDR3 coding sequence is TGTGCCAGCAGCGGGGGGTACTATGGCTACACCTTC. Translating gives CASSGGYYGYTF.

The rearrangement links TRBV11-2 to TRBJ1-6; 7 bases align to TRBD1. V lost 5 bases, J lost 6 bases, and 4 bases stayed unmatched. CDR3 size: 14 residues. CDR1 SGHAT and CDR2 FQNNGV come from the germline V gene. The CDR3 coding sequence is TGTGCCAGCAGCACCGGGACAGCTAATTCACCCCTCCACTTT. This encodes CASSTGTANSPLHF.

CDR3 nucleotide sequence: TGCAGCGTTGAAGATCTACAGGGGTCTGCTACTGGAAACACCATATATTTT. It yields the protein CSVEDLQGSATGNTIYF. The gene calls are TRBV29-1 and TRBJ1-3; 7 positions agree with TRBD1. J was trimmed by 2 bases and V by 0 bases; bases with no gene match: 10. CDR3 length: 17 residues. Germline CDR1 reads SQVTM; CDR2 reads ANQGSEA. Full variable domain (outside the CDR3, taken from reference TRBV29-1 and TRBJ1-3): SAVISQKPSRDICQRGTSLTIQCQVDSQVTMMFWYRQQPGQSLTLIATANQGSEATYESGFVIDKFPISRPNLTFSTLTVSNMSPEDSSIYLCSVEDLQGSATGNTIYFGEGSWLTVV.

The rearrangement joins TRBV28 to TRBJ1-6; D gene uncertain. Germline CDR1 reads MDHEN; CDR2 reads SYDVKM. The CDR3 is 16 residues long. Trimming shortened V by 5 bases and J by 2 bases, and 13 bases separated the two germline ends. CDR3 nucleotides: TGTGCCAGCAGTCCGTTGGTCCCCACCTATAATTCACCCCTCCACTTT. This translates into CASSPLVPTYNSPLHF.

V and J are TRBV6-5 and TRBJ2-7; possible D gene TRBD2, 5 bases. The CDR3 extends over 15 amino acids. CDR1 and CDR2 (germline): MNHEY, SVGAGI. V lost 2 bases and J lost 4, with 15 bases in between. The CDR3 region has the DNA TGTGCCAGCAGTTACGTGGACGGTCGAGGGTACGAGCAGTACTTC. Its translation is CASSYVDGRGYEQYF.

V usage is TRBV12-3 or TRBV12-4 and J usage is TRBJ1-2; no clear D gene. V lost 0 bases, J lost 4 bases, and 3 bases lay in between. The CDR3 loop spans 12 amino acids. This CDR3 is CASSLASYGYTF. In nucleotides, the CDR3 is TGTGCCAGCAGTTTAGCCAGCTATGGCTACACCTTC.

V gene TRBV28 combines with J gene TRBJ1-2; D may be TRBD1 (5 bases). The germline V gene encodes CDR1 MDHEN and CDR2 SYDVKM. The CDR3 is made up of 13 amino acids. Trimming removed 6 bases at V and 6 bases at J, with 14 bases between. The CDR3 loop is CASSGEQVNGYTF. The CDR3 region has the DNA TGTGCCAGCAGCGGGGAACAGGTGAATGGCTACACCTTC.

The chain couples TRBV9 to TRBJ2-3; 7 nucleotides match TRBD1. There are 16 residues in the CDR3. CDR1 SGDLS and CDR2 YYNGEE come from the germline V gene. After removal of 4 bases from V and 0 bases from J, the junction contained 8 bases not matched to a gene. CDR3 nucleotides: TGTGCCAGCAGCTCAACCGGACAGGCTAGCACAGATACGCAGTATTTT. Amino acid sequence: CASSSTGQASTDTQYF. Together with reference TRBV9 and TRBJ2-3, the CDR3 gives the full variable domain: DSGVTQTPKHLITATGQRVTLRCSPRSGDLSVYWYQQSLDQGLQFLIQYYNGEERAKGNILERFSAQQFPDLHSELNLSSLELGDSALYFCASSSTGQASTDTQYFGPGTRLTVL.